This entry lists 11 T cell receptor beta chains sequenced from one sample in a study of T cells in Graves' hyperthyroidism and ophthalmopathy. From RNA transcripts, TCR beta CDR3 regions were amplified. First-round RT-PCR targeting the TCR CDR3 was performed with the HTBI primer set. MiXCR, run by TCRdb on the multiplex PCR reads, gives a single entry per CDR3 protein. The sample has more than 500,000 distinct CDR3 sequences; 15% to 20% are singletons. The source material was blood. These receptors all come from a woman in her 30s with Graves' ophthalmopathy.

This clonotype turned up a few times. The rearrangement uses TRBV25-1 and TRBJ2-5; 8 bases match TRBD2. The CDR3 contains 14 residues. Germline V lookup: CDR1 MGHDK, CDR2 SYGVNS. The V gene end was trimmed by 3 bases and the J gene end by 5 bases; junction bases not matched to a gene: 5. CDR3 in DNA: TGTGCCAGCAGTGACCTCCTAGCGGGCGAGACCCAGTACTTC. Residues: CASSDLLAGETQYF.

The genes are TRBV11-3 and TRBJ2-2; D might be TRBD1 (5 bases). Germline assignment: CDR1 SGHNT and CDR2 YENEEA. CDR3 length equals 17 residues. V lost 2 bases and J lost 1, with 14 bases in between. Here the CDR3 reads CASSLTTPRGNTGELFF. The CDR3 DNA follows: TGTGCCAGCAGCTTAACTACCCCAAGGGGGAACACCGGGGAGCTGTTTTTT.

This chain links TRBV28 with TRBJ2-1, with D uncertain. The germline V gene encodes CDR1 MDHEN and CDR2 SYDVKM. This CDR3 region has 10 residues. V was shortened by 5 bases and J by 10 bases, with 6 bases between the two germline ends. The CDR3 nucleotides read TGTGCCAGCAGTGAAGGGGAGCAGTTCTTC. It is translated as CASSEGEQFF.

This rearrangement joins TRBV4-3 to TRBJ2-3; D possibly corresponds to TRBD2 (6 bases). The CDR3 sequence is 18 residues long. CDR1 and CDR2 from the germline V gene are LGHNA and YSLEER. V was trimmed by 0 bases and J by 2 bases, leaving 18 bases between them. Here the CDR3 reads CASSQEGGSRRYTDTQYF. The DNA for the CDR3 is TGCGCCAGCAGCCAAGAGGGGGGTTCACGGCGGTACACAGATACGCAGTATTTT.

The genes are TRBV6-5 and TRBJ1-5; TRBD1 is a possible D gene (6 bases). The V gene lost 2 bases and the J gene lost 4 bases, with 12 bases spanning the gap. The CDR3 sequence is 15 residues long. From germline, CDR1 is MNHEY and CDR2 SVGAGI. This CDR3 reads CASSYGGPGNQPQHF. The CDR3, as DNA: TGTGCCAGCAGTTACGGGGGCCCGGGGAATCAGCCCCAGCATTTT.

This clonotype was counted many times. The chain carries TRBV30 and TRBJ1-2; maybe TRBD1 (6 bases). Trimming removed 5 bases at V and 6 bases at J, with 16 bases between. From germline, CDR1 is GTSNPN and CDR2 SVGIG (reference sequence). The CDR3 spans 13 residues. CDR3: CAWGSQGYDGYTF. The DNA for the CDR3 is TGTGCCTGGGGTAGTCAGGGGTACGATGGCTACACCTTC.

V and J are TRBV29-1 and TRBJ2-1, with 7 bases lining up with TRBD1. The CDR3 totals 15 residues. J gave up 0 bases and V 6 bases, and 8 bases lay outside the gene matches. The germline V gene encodes CDR1 SQVTM and CDR2 ANQGSEA. For the CDR3, the DNA is TGCAGCGTCCCAGCCGGGGACAGCTCCTACAATGAGCAGTTCTTC. Amino acids: CSVPAGDSSYNEQFF.

This clonotype showed up many times. This chain connects TRBV28 to TRBJ1-2; no definite D call. Germline CDR1 and CDR2: MDHEN and SYDVKM. The CDR3 contains 12 residues. V lost 10 bases and J 5 bases, leaving 14 bases between the germline ends. DNA for the CDR3: TGTGCCACCACCACAATGACTTATGGCTACACCTTC. Encoded protein: CATTTMTYGYTF.

The V gene is TRBV6-1, the J gene TRBJ2-2; D is uncertain. This CDR3 contains 13 residues. V shed 9 bases and J shed 4 bases, with 12 bases lying between them. Germline loops: CDR1 MNHNS, CDR2 SASEGT. The CDR3 coding sequence is TGTGCCAGACCCTGTAACCCCACCGGGGAGCTGTTTTTT. This sequence encodes CARPCNPTGELFF.

This clonotype was counted many times. J is TRBJ2-7 and V is TRBV10-3; D possibly corresponds to TRBD1 (5 bases). This CDR3 region has 13 residues. The ends were cut back, 8 bases at V and 4 bases at J, with 15 bases in the middle. CDR1 is ENHRY, CDR2 SYGVKD, per germline. CDR3 sequence reads: CAIGPSDSYEQYF. CDR3 sequence (DNA): TGTGCCATCGGCCCTAGTGACAGTTACGAGCAGTACTTC.

This clonotype was picked up many times. The rearrangement uses TRBV19 and TRBJ1-1; TRBD1 matches 7 bases. The CDR3 length is 15 residues. The V and J ends lost 7 bases and 0 bases, in that order; junction bases with no gene match: 8. In germline, CDR1 is LNHDA, CDR2 SQIVND (reference sequence). CDR3 sequence reads: CASTMGGQLNTEAFF. The CDR3 DNA follows: TGTGCCAGTACCATGGGGGGACAGTTGAACACTGAAGCTTTCTTT.